This passage covers 23 T cell receptor beta chains from one sample sequenced in a study of graft-versus-host responses after intestinal transplantation. Here immunoSEQ multiplex PCR was the method, and the copy in TCRdb shows in-frame clones only, minus some. The sample has some 86,000 clones, 90% to 95% seen once. These receptors' targets are unknown. The sample consisted of unstimulated CD8+ T cells sorted from spleen or lymph node cells, taken before intestinal transplant. The receptors were sampled from a human donor who received an intestinal transplant.

The count of this clone is one. The genes are TRBV6-5 and TRBJ2-1, with TRBD2 matching over 9 bases. This CDR3 contains 14 residues. After removal of 2 bases from V and 8 bases from J, the junction contained 4 bases not matched to a gene. Germline V CDR1 and CDR2: MNHEY, SVGAGI. CDR3 region: CASSYASGVDEQFF. The CDR3 DNA sequence: TGTGCCAGCAGTTACGCTAGCGGGGTGGATGAGCAGTTCTTC.

CDR3 sequence: CASSLVGLETQYF. The DNA of the CDR3 is TGTGCCAGCAGCTTAGTGGGACTAGAGACCCAGTACTTC. The V and J genes are TRBV7-9 and TRBJ2-5; TRBD2 is a possible D gene (6 bases). Trimming took 1 base from V and 4 from J, leaving 7 bases between them. The CDR3 has 13 amino acids. Germline V CDR1 and CDR2: SEHNR, FQNEAQ (reference sequence).

J is TRBJ2-1 and V is TRBV11-2; D gene uncertain. V was cut by 2 bases and J by 13 bases, with 9 bases left in between. CDR3 length: 11 residues. CDR1 is SGHAT, CDR2 FQNNGV, per germline. The CDR3 bases are TGTGCCAGCAGCTTAATGGCGGATCAGTTCTTC. This translates into CASSLMADQFF.

The V call is TRBV7-9, the J call TRBJ2-5, with D perhaps being TRBD1 or TRBD2 (6 bases each). CDR1 and CDR2 (germline): SEHNR, FQNEAQ (reference sequence). The length of the CDR3 is 15 residues. V gave up 0 bases and J gave up 2 bases, with 10 bases separating them. The CDR3 spells CASSLARGGQETQYF. The CDR3 nucleotides are TGTGCCAGCAGCTTAGCGCGAGGGGGGCAAGAGACCCAGTACTTC.

This rearrangement joins TRBV11-2 to TRBJ2-2, with D uncertain. Germline CDR1 reads SGHAT; CDR2 reads FQNNGV. The ends were cut back, 1 base at V and 5 bases at J, with 8 bases in the middle. The CDR3 consists of 14 residues. CDR3 DNA: TGTGCCAGCAGCTTAGGAGACTGGACCGGGGAGCTGTTTTTT. The encoded protein is CASSLGDWTGELFF. The whole variable domain, filled in from reference TRBV11-2 and TRBJ2-2, reads EAGVAQSPRYKIIEKRQSVAFWCNPISGHATLYWYQQILGQGPKLLIQFQNNGVVDDSQLPKDRFSAERLKGVDSTLKIQPAKLEDSAVYLCASSLGDWTGELFFGEGSRLTVL.

This chain links TRBV19 with TRBJ2-7, with 7 positions matching TRBD1. The germline CDR1 and CDR2 sequences are LNHDA and SQIVND (reference sequence). The CDR3 is 11 residues long. The CDR3 is CATQGDHEQYF. The CDR3 bases are TGTGCTACCCAGGGGGACCACGAGCAGTACTTC.

The chain joins TRBV7-3 to TRBJ2-4; D ambiguous. This CDR3 region has 13 residues. The germline V and J ends were trimmed by 2 bases and 9 bases, with 11 bases remaining between them. CDR1 is SGHTA and CDR2 is FQGTGA in the germline V gene. This CDR3 is CASSLPDSGIQYF. CDR3 in DNA: TGTGCCAGCAGCTTACCCGACTCCGGCATTCAGTACTTC.

The chain joins TRBV28 to TRBJ2-7; maybe TRBD1 (5 bases). CDR1 is MDHEN and CDR2 is SYDVKM in the germline V gene. CDR3 size: 15 residues. The germline V and J ends were trimmed by 6 bases and 3 bases, with 18 bases remaining between them. The CDR3: CASSQTVSSYYEQYF. In DNA form, the CDR3 reads TGTGCCAGCAGCCAGACAGTGAGCTCGTACTACGAGCAGTACTTC.

The chain has TRBV30 and TRBJ2-1, with D uncertain. Germline V lookup: CDR1 GTSNPN, CDR2 SVGIG (reference sequence). The CDR3 is 13 amino acids. Deletions cut 5 bases from V and 3 bases from J, with 11 bases between. CDR3 loop: CAWYANLYNEQFF. The CDR3 bases are TGTGCCTGGTACGCCAATCTCTACAATGAGCAGTTCTTC.

The rearrangement uses TRBV4-1 and TRBJ1-1; 7 bases are shared with TRBD1. The V gene end was trimmed by 1 base and the J gene end by 5 bases; junction bases not matched to a gene: 7. From germline, CDR1 is MGHRA and CDR2 YSYEKL. The length of the CDR3 is 15 residues. The CDR3 spells CASSQGFQGGTEAFF. CDR3 nucleotides: TGCGCCAGCAGCCAAGGTTTCCAGGGGGGGACTGAAGCTTTCTTT.

The chain employs TRBV4-1 and TRBJ1-2; 12 bases line up with TRBD1. Germline values: CDR1 MGHRA, CDR2 YSYEKL. The CDR3 covers 14 residues. V lost 1 base, J lost 8 bases, and 2 bases stayed unmatched. CDR3 DNA sequence: TGCGCCAGCAGCCAAGCTGGGACAGGGGGCGGCTACACCTTC. Its translation is CASSQAGTGGGYTF.

The genes are TRBV6-6 and TRBJ1-1, with TRBD1 as a possible D gene (6 bases). V was shortened by 4 bases and J by 3 bases, with 9 bases between the two germline ends. CDR1 MNHNY and CDR2 SVGAGI come from the germline V gene (reference sequence). The CDR3 has 13 residues. The CDR3 is CASSSDRYTEAFF. CDR3 DNA: TGTGCCAGCAGTTCCGACAGGTACACTGAAGCTTTCTTT.

The chain is built from TRBV2 and TRBJ1-2; 8 bases agree with TRBD1. CDR1 and CDR2 from the germline V gene are SNHLY and FYNNEI. V shed 6 bases, J shed 5 bases, and the junction held 8 bases outside the gene matches. The CDR3 is 14 amino acids. The DNA for the CDR3 is TGTGCCAGCAGCGTAACAGGGGGGCTATATGGCTACACCTTC. It translates to CASSVTGGLYGYTF.

J is TRBJ2-3 and V is TRBV10-3, with 15 nucleotides matching TRBD2. The J segment lost 11 bases and the V segment lost 11 bases, leaving 11 bases of the junction unmatched. CDR3 length: 14 amino acids. Germline V gene data show CDR1 as ENHRY and CDR2 as SYGVKD. CDR3 in DNA: TGTGCCTCAGGACTAGCGGGAGGGCCGGAGGGGCAGTATTTT. Translated: CASGLAGGPEGQYF.

The V gene is TRBV19, the J gene TRBJ1-5; D is uncertain. Trimming pared 3 bases from V and 2 bases from J, leaving 11 bases between. Germline lookup yields CDR1 LNHDA and CDR2 SQIVND (reference sequence). This CDR3 contains 15 residues. The CDR3: CASSITARGNQPQHF. The DNA of the CDR3 is TGTGCCAGTAGTATTACCGCACGGGGCAATCAGCCCCAGCATTTT.

The V gene is TRBV27, the J gene TRBJ1-2; D is unclear. Per germline, CDR1 MNHEY and CDR2 SMNVEV (reference sequence). V was shortened by 5 bases and J by 0 bases, with 4 bases between the two germline ends. This CDR3 has 12 amino acids. For the CDR3, the DNA is TGTGCCAGCAGTGCCGCTAACTATGGCTACACCTTC. It is translated as CASSAANYGYTF.

The V call is TRBV29-1, the J call TRBJ2-2; no firm D call. Trimming took 4 bases from V and 9 from J, leaving 9 bases between them. The CDR3 is 11 amino acids. In germline, CDR1 is SQVTM, CDR2 ANQGSEA. The CDR3 bases are TGCAGCGTTGTTATAGCAAGGGAGCTGTTTTTT. It codes for CSVVIARELFF.

This clone was seen only once. CDR3 DNA sequence: TGTGCCAGCAGCTATAGCGGGGATTACAATGAGCAGTTCTTC. Translating gives CASSYSGDYNEQFF. The chain employs TRBV7-6 and TRBJ2-1; 8 bases line up with TRBD2. The CDR3 loop spans 14 amino acids. The trim removed 4 bases at V and 4 bases at J, leaving 3 bases unmatched. CDR1 SGHVS and CDR2 FNYEAQ come from the germline V gene.

This chain joins TRBV13 and TRBJ1-5, with D possibly matching TRBD1 (5 bases). The ends were cut back, 0 bases at V and 2 bases at J, with 5 bases in the middle. Germline CDR1 is PRHDT and CDR2 is FYEKMQ (reference sequence). The CDR3 spans 14 residues. Here the CDR3 DNA reads TGTGCCAGCAGCTTAGGAGGGGGCAATCAGCCCCAGCATTTT. It yields the protein CASSLGGGNQPQHF.

V usage is TRBV19 and J usage is TRBJ2-1; 11 bases fit TRBD2. The CDR3 is made up of 15 amino acids. CDR1 LNHDA and CDR2 SQIVND come from the germline V gene (reference sequence). V was clipped by 5 bases and J by 5 bases; unmatched bases: 5. CDR3 amino acids: CASSPTSGGNNEQFF. CDR3 DNA sequence: TGTGCCAGTAGTCCCACTAGCGGGGGCAACAATGAGCAGTTCTTC.

This clone was counted only a few times. This chain joins TRBV6-5 and TRBJ1-5; D not certain. The CDR3 sequence is 14 residues long. Per germline, CDR1 MNHEY and CDR2 SVGAGI. V lost 2 bases and J 7 bases, leaving 12 bases between the germline ends. DNA for the CDR3: TGTGCCAGCAGTTACGAGGTAGGAACACAGCCCCAGCATTTT. Its translation: CASSYEVGTQPQHF.

CDR3 loop: CASSSIRESGAPQPQHF. The CDR3, as DNA: TGTGCCAGCAGCTCAATAAGGGAGTCGGGGGCACCTCAGCCCCAGCATTTT. The chain is built from TRBV21-1 and TRBJ1-5. TRBV21-1 is a pseudogene locus. The CDR3 sequence is 17 residues long.

V and J are TRBV13 and TRBJ2-2; 8 bases agree with TRBD2. Looked up from germline, CDR1 is PRHDT and CDR2 is FYEKMQ (reference sequence). The CDR3 totals 14 residues. V was pared by 5 bases and J by 7 bases, with 6 bases of the junction left unmatched. The CDR3 spells CASSTTSGSGELFF. The CDR3 DNA follows: TGTGCCAGCAGCACTACTAGCGGAAGCGGGGAGCTGTTTTTT. The full variable domain, its missing parts supplied by reference TRBV13 and TRBJ2-2, is AAGVIQSPRHLIKEKRETATLKCYPIPRHDTVYWYQQGPGQDPQFLISFYEKMQSDKGSIPDRFSAQQFSDYHSELNMSSLELGDSALYFCASSTTSGSGELFFGEGSRLTVL.